The rows below give T cell receptor beta chains drawn from one sample of a study of cytomegalovirus exposure and HLA in healthy donors. Here immunoSEQ multiplex PCR was the method, and the copy in TCRdb shows in-frame clones only, minus some. The sample records approximately 190,000 clones, 10% to 15% being singletons. Sequencing used PBMCs. Every receptor here comes from a man aged 50-59 years in good health and CMV-seropositive. Both conserved end residues are part of each CDR3. The D gene is left open where the match is weak. Not all rows give a size; the values are once, few, many and, for expanded clones, a class.

clone size: .
V gene: TRBV7-9
CDR3 length: 16
J gene: TRBJ2-3
D gene: TRBD1
CDR3 DNA: TGTGCCAGCAGCTCCCTAGGACAGGTTAGCACAGATACGCAGTATTTT
CDR3 protein: CASSSLGQVSTDTQYF

clone size: .
V gene: TRBV7-9
CDR3 length: 14
J gene: TRBJ1-2
D gene: TRBD1
CDR3 DNA: TGTGCCAGCAGCTTAGGGCAGGGGGGTTACGGCTACACCTTC
CDR3 protein: CASSLGQGGYGYTF

clone size: .
V gene: TRBV7-9
CDR3 length: 16
J gene: TRBJ1-2
D gene: TRBD1
CDR3 DNA: TGTGCCAGCAGCTCTCATTCCGGGACAGGGGGCTCTGGCTACACCTTC
CDR3 protein: CASSSHSGTGGSGYTF

clone size: few
V gene: TRBV5-4
CDR3 length: 14
J gene: TRBJ2-3
D gene: TRBD2
CDR3 DNA: TGTGCCAGCAGCGTCGGGGGGATTGTGAATACGCAGTATTTT
CDR3 protein: CASSVGGIVNTQYF

clone size: few
V gene: TRBV27
CDR3 length: 14
J gene: TRBJ1-1
D gene: .
CDR3 DNA: TGTGCCAGCAGTTTAGGAACAGGGAACACTGAAGCTTTCTTT
CDR3 protein: CASSLGTGNTEAFF

clone size: .
V gene: TRBV6-5
CDR3 length: 13
J gene: TRBJ2-1
D gene: .
CDR3 DNA: TGTGCCAGCAGTTACTCGTATTACAATGAGCAGTTCTTC
CDR3 protein: CASSYSYYNEQFF

clone size: .
V gene: TRBV10-2
CDR3 length: 13
J gene: TRBJ2-5
D gene: .
CDR3 DNA: TGCGCCAGCAGCAGGCGACCCCAAGAGACCCAGTACTTC
CDR3 protein: CASSRRPQETQYF

clone size: .
V gene: TRBV21-1
CDR3 length: 15
J gene: TRBJ2-3
D gene: .
CDR3 DNA: TGTGCCAGCAGCAAAGGGCCAGGAAAGAGGGAGACGCAGTATTTT
CDR3 protein: CASSKGPGKRETQYF

clone size: .
V gene: TRBV7-2
CDR3 length: 14
J gene: TRBJ2-1
D gene: TRBD1
CDR3 DNA: TGTGCCAGCAGCTACCGGGACAGGAATAATGAGCAGTTCTTC
CDR3 protein: CASSYRDRNNEQFF

clone size: few
V gene: TRBV5-3
CDR3 length: 15
J gene: TRBJ1-2
D gene: .
CDR3 DNA: TGTGCCAGAAGCTTGAGTGGGGGCGCGGTCTATGGCTACACCTTC
CDR3 protein: CARSLSGGAVYGYTF

clone size: .
V gene: TRBV5-1
CDR3 length: 15
J gene: TRBJ2-5
D gene: .
CDR3 DNA: TGCGCCAGCAGCTTGGGGGATGCGGGCGCCGAGACCCAGTACTTC
CDR3 protein: CASSLGDAGAETQYF

clone size: .
V gene: TRBV9
CDR3 length: 16
J gene: TRBJ2-3
D gene: .
CDR3 DNA: TGTGCCAGCAGCGCCCAGCTGGGAGCGGCCACAGATACGCAGTATTTT
CDR3 protein: CASSAQLGAATDTQYF

clone size: .
V gene: TRBV7-9
CDR3 length: 14
J gene: TRBJ1-1
D gene: TRBD1
CDR3 DNA: TGTGCCAGCAGCTCAACAGGGGGCGTGACTGAAGCTTTCTTT
CDR3 protein: CASSSTGGVTEAFF

clone size: few
V gene: TRBV19
CDR3 length: 13
J gene: TRBJ1-1
D gene: .
CDR3 DNA: TGTGCCAGTAGTATATGGGGGGACACTGAAGCTTTCTTT
CDR3 protein: CASSIWGDTEAFF

clone size: few
V gene: TRBV11-3
CDR3 length: 13
J gene: TRBJ2-5
D gene: .
CDR3 DNA: TGTGCCAGCAGCGGGGGGGGACAGGACACCCAGTACTTC
CDR3 protein: CASSGGGQDTQYF

clone size: .
V gene: TRBV6-1
CDR3 length: 15
J gene: TRBJ2-3
D gene: .
CDR3 DNA: TGTGCCAGCAGTGAACTCACAGGGCTAACAGATACGCAGTATTTT
CDR3 protein: CASSELTGLTDTQYF

clone size: few
V gene: TRBV7-8
CDR3 length: 16
J gene: TRBJ1-1
D gene: TRBD1
CDR3 DNA: TGTGCCAGCAGCTTAGCGTTGGGGACAGGGGACACTGAAGCTTTCTTT
CDR3 protein: CASSLALGTGDTEAFF

clone size: .
V gene: TRBV5-5
CDR3 length: 15
J gene: TRBJ1-1
D gene: .
CDR3 DNA: TGTGCCAGCAGAAATTCCGGGACACTGAACACTGAAGCTTTCTTT
CDR3 protein: CASRNSGTLNTEAFF

clone size: .
V gene: TRBV5-4
CDR3 length: 14
J gene: TRBJ1-2
D gene: .
CDR3 DNA: TGTGCCAGCAGCCCTCTAAACTCAAACTATGGCTACACCTTC
CDR3 protein: CASSPLNSNYGYTF

clone size: few
V gene: TRBV9
CDR3 length: 12
J gene: TRBJ2-4
D gene: .
CDR3 DNA: TGTGCCACCCCGGGAGCCAAAAACATTCAGTACTTC
CDR3 protein: CATPGAKNIQYF

clone size: .
V gene: TRBV4-3
CDR3 length: 17
J gene: TRBJ2-3
D gene: .
CDR3 DNA: TGCGCCAGCAGCCAGATACAGGGTATATGGAGCACAGATACGCAGTATTTT
CDR3 protein: CASSQIQGIWSTDTQYF

clone size: few
V gene: TRBV6-5
CDR3 length: 14
J gene: TRBJ1-5
D gene: .
CDR3 DNA: TGTGCCAGCAATCGCGTCGGGACAAGCCAGCCCCAGCATTTT
CDR3 protein: CASNRVGTSQPQHF

clone size: few
V gene: TRBV4-1
CDR3 length: 17
J gene: TRBJ2-3
D gene: .
CDR3 DNA: TGCGCCAGCAGCCAAGCTCCGACCCCCCCGGGAGCAGATACGCAGTATTTT
CDR3 protein: CASSQAPTPPGADTQYF

clone size: few
V gene: TRBV28
CDR3 length: 12
J gene: TRBJ1-5
D gene: .
CDR3 DNA: TGTGCCAGCAGTTCGGCCGGGGTGGCCCAGCATTTT
CDR3 protein: CASSSAGVAQHF

clone size: few
V gene: TRBV30
CDR3 length: 13
J gene: TRBJ1-6
D gene: TRBD1
CDR3 DNA: TGTGCCTGGGGGGACAGGGCAGGCTCACCCCTCCACTTT
CDR3 protein: CAWGDRAGSPLHF

clone size: few
V gene: TRBV2
CDR3 length: 14
J gene: TRBJ2-3
D gene: TRBD1
CDR3 DNA: TGTGCCAGCAGAGGACAGGTTGGGGCAGATACGCAGTATTTT
CDR3 protein: CASRGQVGADTQYF

clone size: .
V gene: TRBV5-6
CDR3 length: 16
J gene: TRBJ2-1
D gene: .
CDR3 DNA: TGTGCCAGCAGCTTAGGCGCGGGGCCCTCCTACAATGAGCAGTTCTTC
CDR3 protein: CASSLGAGPSYNEQFF

clone size: many
V gene: TRBV28
CDR3 length: 13
J gene: TRBJ1-2
D gene: .
CDR3 DNA: TGTGCCATTTGGGGGGAGAGGAACTATGGCTACACCTTC
CDR3 protein: CAIWGERNYGYTF

clone size: few
V gene: TRBV12-5
CDR3 length: 17
J gene: TRBJ1-2
D gene: .
CDR3 DNA: TGTGCTAGTGGTTTGGTATTACCCCCGACATTTAACTATGGCTACACCTTC
CDR3 protein: CASGLVLPPTFNYGYTF

clone size: few
V gene: TRBV18
CDR3 length: 14
J gene: TRBJ2-5
D gene: TRBD2
CDR3 DNA: TGTGCCAGCTCACCGAGACTAGCGGGGGAGACCCAGTACTTC
CDR3 protein: CASSPRLAGETQYF

clone size: .
V gene: TRBV4-3
CDR3 length: 14
J gene: TRBJ2-2
D gene: .
CDR3 DNA: TGCGCCAGCAGCCAAGATCCGTACACCGGGGAGCTGTTTTTT
CDR3 protein: CASSQDPYTGELFF

clone size: .
V gene: TRBV7-9
CDR3 length: 16
J gene: TRBJ2-3
D gene: TRBD2
CDR3 DNA: TGTGCAAGCAGTTTCGGACTAGCGGCCAGCACAGATACGCAGTATTTT
CDR3 protein: CASSFGLAASTDTQYF

clone size: few
V gene: TRBV27
CDR3 length: 14
J gene: TRBJ1-5
D gene: TRBD1
CDR3 DNA: TGTGCCAGCAGTTTGGACAGGGCAGATCAGCCCCAGCATTTT
CDR3 protein: CASSLDRADQPQHF

clone size: .
V gene: TRBV4-3
CDR3 length: 12
J gene: TRBJ2-5
D gene: .
CDR3 DNA: TGCGCCAGCAGCCTTGTCGGAGAGACCCAGTACTTC
CDR3 protein: CASSLVGETQYF

clone size: .
V gene: TRBV5-6
CDR3 length: 14
J gene: TRBJ2-7
D gene: TRBD1
CDR3 DNA: TGTGCCAGCAGCATGGACCTGACAGGGCGCGAGCAGTACTTC
CDR3 protein: CASSMDLTGREQYF

clone size: .
V gene: TRBV7-9
CDR3 length: 13
J gene: TRBJ1-4
D gene: .
CDR3 DNA: TGTGCCAGCAGCCCCCTACAGGGTGAAAAACTGTTTTTT
CDR3 protein: CASSPLQGEKLFF

clone size: few
V gene: TRBV11-2
CDR3 length: 16
J gene: TRBJ1-5
D gene: .
CDR3 DNA: TGTGCCAGCAGCTTAGGTGCCTCTATAACTAATCAGCCCCAGCATTTT
CDR3 protein: CASSLGASITNQPQHF

clone size: .
V gene: TRBV2
CDR3 length: 14
J gene: TRBJ1-5
D gene: TRBD1
CDR3 DNA: TGTGCCAGCAGAAGACAGGGGGTAAATCAGCCCCAGCATTTT
CDR3 protein: CASRRQGVNQPQHF

clone size: few
V gene: TRBV18
CDR3 length: 15
J gene: TRBJ2-1
D gene: TRBD2
CDR3 DNA: TGTGCCAGCTCACCTGCGGGACTAGCGGGAACAGTAGAGTTCTTC
CDR3 protein: CASSPAGLAGTVEFF

clone size: .
V gene: TRBV19
CDR3 length: 16
J gene: TRBJ2-1
D gene: TRBD2
CDR3 DNA: TGTGCCAGTAGTACGTTAGCGGGGGTAACCTACAATGAGCAGTTCTTC
CDR3 protein: CASSTLAGVTYNEQFF

clone size: few
V gene: TRBV4-2
CDR3 length: 20
J gene: TRBJ1-6
D gene: .
CDR3 DNA: TGTGCCAGCAGCCTTCACGCGGGGACCCGGGCGAGCTCCTATAATTCACCCCTCCACTTT
CDR3 protein: CASSLHAGTRASSYNSPLHF

clone size: .
V gene: TRBV6-4
CDR3 length: 13
J gene: TRBJ1-1
D gene: .
CDR3 DNA: TGTGCCAGCAGAGTACGGGTGAACACTGAAGCTTTCTTT
CDR3 protein: CASRVRVNTEAFF

clone size: few
V gene: TRBV5-4
CDR3 length: 16
J gene: TRBJ2-4
D gene: TRBD2
CDR3 DNA: TGTGCCAGCAGCCCGGCGGGGGGGCAGGGCAAAAACATTCAGTACTTC
CDR3 protein: CASSPAGGQGKNIQYF

clone size: .
V gene: TRBV7-2
CDR3 length: 15
J gene: TRBJ1-2
D gene: TRBD1
CDR3 DNA: TGTGCCAGCAGCTTCCACAGGGGCCTTGACTATGGCTACACCTTC
CDR3 protein: CASSFHRGLDYGYTF

clone size: few
V gene: TRBV2
CDR3 length: 15
J gene: TRBJ1-1
D gene: TRBD1
CDR3 DNA: TGTGCCAGCACTGGACAGGGGGCGAGGAACACTGAAGCTTTCTTT
CDR3 protein: CASTGQGARNTEAFF

clone size: few
V gene: TRBV19
CDR3 length: 13
J gene: TRBJ2-5
D gene: .
CDR3 DNA: TGTGCAACGAGGAGAGGGGGGGAAGAGACCCAGTACTTC
CDR3 protein: CATRRGGEETQYF

clone size: few
V gene: TRBV5-1
CDR3 length: 14
J gene: TRBJ2-5
D gene: TRBD2
CDR3 DNA: TGCGCCAGCAGCGGGGGACTATACCAAGAGACCCAGTACTTC
CDR3 protein: CASSGGLYQETQYF

clone size: few
V gene: TRBV7-3
CDR3 length: 18
J gene: TRBJ2-6
D gene: TRBD2
CDR3 DNA: TGTGCCAGCAGCCCCCGACTAGCGGGAAGCTCTGGGGCCAACGTCCTGACTTTC
CDR3 protein: CASSPRLAGSSGANVLTF